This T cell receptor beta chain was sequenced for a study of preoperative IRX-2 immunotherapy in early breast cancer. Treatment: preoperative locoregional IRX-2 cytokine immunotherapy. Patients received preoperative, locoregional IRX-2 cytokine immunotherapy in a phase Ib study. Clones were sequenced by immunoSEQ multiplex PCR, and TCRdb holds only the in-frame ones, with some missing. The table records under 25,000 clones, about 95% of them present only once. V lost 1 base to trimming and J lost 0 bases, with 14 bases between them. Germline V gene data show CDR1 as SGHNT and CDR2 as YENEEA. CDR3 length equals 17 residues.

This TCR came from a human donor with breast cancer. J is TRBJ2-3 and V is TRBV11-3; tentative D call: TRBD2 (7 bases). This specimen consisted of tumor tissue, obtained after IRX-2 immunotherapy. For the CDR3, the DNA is TGTGCCAGCAGCTTAGGGGGGCCTAGCGGCAGCACAGATACGCAGTATTTT. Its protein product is CASSLGGPSGSTDTQYF.